These T cell receptor beta chains were read from a single sample in a study of glioma-infiltrating T cells. TCRdb passed the multiplex PCR reads through MiXCR, listing each CDR3 protein once. The sample has 150,000 to 200,000 distinct CDR3 sequences, 30% to 40% seen once. Sequenced input: glioma tissue, nonneoplastic brain tissue, or PBMCs (not recorded which). These receptors all stem from a human donor with low-grade glioma or glioblastoma, undergoing nonglioma brain surgery, or in good health (not recorded which). Both conserved end residues are part of each CDR3. A D gene is named only where the DNA matches it firmly. Clone size is not always given. Where it is, it says once, few, many or a class for expanded clones.

clone_size	v_call	d_call	j_call	cdr3_nt	cdr3_aa
many	TRBV28	TRBD2	TRBJ2-7	TGTGCCAGCAGTGGACGGCAAACTAGCGGGAGGGCCTACGAGCAGTACTTC	CASSGRQTSGRAYEQYF
many	TRBV20-1	-	TRBJ1-1	TGCAGTGCTAGAGATTTTGGCGGCACTGAAGCTTTCTTT	CSARDFGGTEAFF
-	TRBV6-2/TRBV6-3	-	TRBJ2-3	TGTGCCAGCAGGTACTCGACAGCCCCAACGGACGAGCAGTATTTT	CASRYSTAPTDEQYF
many	TRBV2	TRBD2	TRBJ2-1	TGTGCCAGCAGTTATTTAGCGGGGGGGTACAATGAGCAGTTCTTC	CASSYLAGGYNEQFF
-	TRBV11-2	-	TRBJ2-2	TGTGCCAGCAGCTTAGTACCTCGGGCCACCGGGGAGCTGTTTTTT	CASSLVPRATGELFF
many	TRBV2	-	TRBJ2-7	TGTGCCAGCATGGAGACTAGCTCCTACGAGCAGTACTTC	CASMETSSYEQYF
-	TRBV19	TRBD1	TRBJ1-2	TGTGCCAGTGGACAGGGCAACTATGGCTACACCTTC	CASGQGNYGYTF
many	TRBV20-1	TRBD2	TRBJ2-1	TGCAGTGCAGGGACTAGCGGGAGGGCGTACAATGAGCAGTTCTTC	CSAGTSGRAYNEQFF
few	TRBV2	-	TRBJ2-7	TGTGCCAGCCAGCCCAAAGCGGGTGTAAGATTCTCCTACGAGCAGTACTTC	CASQPKAGVRFSYEQYF
once	TRBV28	TRBD1	TRBJ1-5	TGTGCCAGCAGTTCCTTAAGCTGGACAGGGGACCAGCCCCAGCATTTT	CASSSLSWTGDQPQHF
many	TRBV28	TRBD1	TRBJ1-3	TGTGCCAGCAGTCAAACAGGGGGCGCTGGGGACACCATATATTTT	CASSQTGGAGDTIYF
-	TRBV29-1	-	TRBJ2-5	TGCAGCTTCTGGAGGGGCCAAGAGACCCAGTACTTC	CSFWRGQETQYF
-	TRBV28	TRBD2	TRBJ2-3	TGTGCCAGCAGTCCCCCCCTAGCGGGTTCAGATACGCAGTATTTT	CASSPPLAGSDTQYF
many	TRBV20-1	TRBD2	TRBJ2-7	TGCAGTGCTAGAGATGATGCTAGCGGGAGGTTTGACGAGCAGTACTTC	CSARDDASGRFDEQYF
few	TRBV2	TRBD1	TRBJ2-5	TGTGCCAGCAGCCCCGGACAGGGGTTCCCAGAGACCCAGTACTTC	CASSPGQGFPETQYF
many	TRBV7-7	TRBD2	TRBJ2-5	TGTGCCAGCAGCTTAGCGGGAGGGCGAGAGACCCAGTACTTC	CASSLAGGRETQYF
many	TRBV6-1	-	TRBJ1-5	TGTGCCAGCAGTACAAATGGGGGGTATCAGCCCCAGCATTTT	CASSTNGGYQPQHF
few	TRBV2	TRBD2	TRBJ2-7	TGTGCCAGCAGTGAAAGGTGGTCTAGCGGAACCTACGAGCAGTACTTC	CASSERWSSGTYEQYF
-	TRBV12-3/TRBV12-4	TRBD1	TRBJ2-3	TGTGCCAGAAGGGGAGAGGGGACAGGCAGGGCGGATACGCAGGATTTT	CARRGEGTGRADTQDF
many	TRBV4-1	-	TRBJ2-4	TGCGCCAGCAGCCAAGAGTGGCGGGACATCCTAGCCAAAAACATTCAGTACTTC	CASSQEWRDILAKNIQYF
-	TRBV11-2	-	TRBJ2-3	TGTGCCAGCAGCTTAGGGACTGCTACTAGCACAGATACGCAGTATTTT	CASSLGTATSTDTQYF
many	TRBV20-1	TRBD2	TRBJ2-4	TGCAGTGCTAGAGCACCTAGCGGGAGGGAGGGGGAGAACATTCAGTACTTC	CSARAPSGREGENIQYF
many	TRBV20-1	TRBD2	TRBJ2-5	TGCAGTGCCATGGGACTAGCGGGACAGGAGACCCAGTACTTC	CSAMGLAGQETQYF
many	TRBV6-1	TRBD2	TRBJ2-1	TGTGCCAGCAGTTCTTGGGGAAGCGGGACCGATGAGCAGTTCTTC	CASSSWGSGTDEQFF
-	TRBV6-1	TRBD1	TRBJ2-7	TGTGCCAGCAGTTCGGGACAGTCCTACGAGCAGCACTTC	CASSSGQSYEQHF
few	TRBV5-6	TRBD1	TRBJ1-2	TGTGCCAGCATCCGGACAGGGGAAGATGGCTACACCTTC	CASIRTGEDGYTF
many	TRBV27	-	TRBJ1-1	TGTGCCAGTTTAAGGGCAGGCTCTGGCACTGAAGCTTTCTTT	CASLRAGSGTEAFF
-	TRBV7-3	TRBD1	TRBJ2-7	TGTGCCAGCAGCCTAGATTATACAGGGGTGAACGAGCAGTACTTC	CASSLDYTGVNEQYF
many	TRBV4-1	-	TRBJ2-1	TGCGCCAGCAGCCAAGAACAGGTGGACAATGAGCAGTTCTTC	CASSQEQVDNEQFF
-	TRBV24-1	TRBD2	TRBJ2-1	TGTGCCACCAGTCCCGGGACTAGCGGGAGGTGGGATGGATCCTACAATGAGCAGTTCTTC	CATSPGTSGRWDGSYNEQFF
many	TRBV28	-	TRBJ2-6	TGTGCCAGTAGAAAGCAGGGGTCTTCCAACGTCCTGACTTTC	CASRKQGSSNVLTF
many	TRBV18	-	TRBJ1-2	TGTGCCAGCTCACCAGGTGACGCCGGGACGGCCTATGGCTACACCTTC	CASSPGDAGTAYGYTF